This record looks at one T cell receptor (beta chain) sequence and its context. What it binds is unknown. The data were taken from a study of siplizumab effects on memory and regulatory T cells. Study-wide points: An assignable phenotype, naive or memory, was missing from roughly 78-96% of proliferating CD4+ or CD8+ clones.

The assay was immunoSEQ multiplex PCR, and TCRdb's table has in-frame clones only and misses some. The table records approximately 100,000 clones, about 90% of them present only once. The CDR3 contains 13 residues. Germline V lookup: CDR1 LNHDA, CDR2 SQIVND (reference sequence). The V end was cut by 9 bases, the J end by 4 bases, with 16 bases between. The sample taken for sequencing was Tregs sorted from blood. V and J are TRBV19 and TRBJ2-7, with D possibly being TRBD1 or TRBD2 (5 bases each). The receptor's source is a human donor in good health. CDR3 bases: TGTGCCAGCAAACGGGACGGTTTATACGAGCAGTACTTC. Its translation is CASKRDGLYEQYF.